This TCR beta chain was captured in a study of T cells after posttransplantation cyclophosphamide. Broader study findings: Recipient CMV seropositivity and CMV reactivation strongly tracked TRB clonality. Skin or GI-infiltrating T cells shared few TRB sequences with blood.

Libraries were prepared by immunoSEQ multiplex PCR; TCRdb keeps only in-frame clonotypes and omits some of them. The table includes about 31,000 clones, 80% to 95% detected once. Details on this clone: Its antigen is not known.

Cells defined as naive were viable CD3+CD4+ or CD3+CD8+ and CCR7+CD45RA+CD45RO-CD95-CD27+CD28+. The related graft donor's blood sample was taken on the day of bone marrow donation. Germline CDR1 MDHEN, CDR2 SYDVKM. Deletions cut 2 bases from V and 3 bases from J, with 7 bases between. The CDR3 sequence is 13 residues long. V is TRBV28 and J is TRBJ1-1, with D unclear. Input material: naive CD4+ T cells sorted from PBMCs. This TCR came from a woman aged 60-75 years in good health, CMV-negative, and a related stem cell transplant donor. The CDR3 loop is CASSLDGYTEAFF. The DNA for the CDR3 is TGTGCCAGCAGTTTAGACGGGTACACTGAAGCTTTCTTT.